This T cell receptor (beta chain) is from a study of T cell changes during pregnancy in multiple sclerosis. Clones were read by immunoSEQ multiplex PCR, and TCRdb kept only the in-frame ones, dropping some. This table has about 52,000 clones, about 92% appearing once. Losses at the gene ends were 1 base for V and 7 bases for J; bases not matched to a gene: 8. This CDR3 is 16 amino acids long. Germline V lookup: CDR1 SGHTA, CDR2 FQGTGA. The genes are TRBV7-3 and TRBJ2-1; 9 nucleotides agree with TRBD1. The clonotype originates from a female donor with multiple sclerosis, enrolled in a pregnancy study. The source material was CD4+ T cells from peripheral blood mononuclear cells, sampled in the third trimester of pregnancy. The CDR3 sequence is CASSLRQGEGGNEQFF. For the CDR3, the DNA is TGTGCCAGCAGCTTAAGACAGGGGGAAGGGGGGAATGAGCAGTTCTTC.